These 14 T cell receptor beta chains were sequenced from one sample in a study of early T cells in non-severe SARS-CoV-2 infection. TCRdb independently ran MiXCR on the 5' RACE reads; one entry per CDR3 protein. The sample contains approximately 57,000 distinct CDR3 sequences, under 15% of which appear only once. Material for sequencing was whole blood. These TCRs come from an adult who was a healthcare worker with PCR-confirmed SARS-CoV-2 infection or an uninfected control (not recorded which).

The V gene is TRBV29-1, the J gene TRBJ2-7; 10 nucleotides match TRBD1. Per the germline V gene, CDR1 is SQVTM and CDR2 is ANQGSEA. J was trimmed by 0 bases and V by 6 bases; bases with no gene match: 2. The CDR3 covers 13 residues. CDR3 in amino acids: CSVTGGFSYEQYF. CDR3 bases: TGCAGCGTGACAGGGGGCTTCTCCTACGAGCAGTACTTC.

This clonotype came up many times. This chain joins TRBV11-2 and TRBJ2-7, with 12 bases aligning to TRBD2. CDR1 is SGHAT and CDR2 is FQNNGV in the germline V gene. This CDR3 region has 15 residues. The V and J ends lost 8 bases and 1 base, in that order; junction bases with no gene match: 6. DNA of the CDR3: TGTGCCAGCGACCCGACTAGCGGGGGATCCTACGAGCAGTACTTC. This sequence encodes CASDPTSGGSYEQYF. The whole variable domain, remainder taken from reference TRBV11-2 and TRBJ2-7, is EAGVAQSPRYKIIEKRQSVAFWCNPISGHATLYWYQQILGQGPKLLIQFQNNGVVDDSQLPKDRFSAERLKGVDSTLKIQPAKLEDSAVYLCASDPTSGGSYEQYFGPGTRLTVT.

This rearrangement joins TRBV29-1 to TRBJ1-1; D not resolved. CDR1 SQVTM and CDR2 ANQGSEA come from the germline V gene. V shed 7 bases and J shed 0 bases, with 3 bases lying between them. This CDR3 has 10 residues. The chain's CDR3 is CSAVNTEAFF. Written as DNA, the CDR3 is TGCAGCGCGGTGAACACTGAAGCTTTCTTT. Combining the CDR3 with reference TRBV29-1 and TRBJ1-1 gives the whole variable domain SAVISQKPSRDICQRGTSLTIQCQVDSQVTMMFWYRQQPGQSLTLIATANQGSEATYESGFVIDKFPISRPNLTFSTLTVSNMSPEDSSIYLCSAVNTEAFFGQGTRLTVV.

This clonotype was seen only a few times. DNA of the CDR3: TGTGCCAGCAGCCCTCTCCTGACTGTGAGGTTGGACGGGGAGCTGTTTTTT. Its protein product is CASSPLLTVRLDGELFF. This chain joins TRBV5-6 and TRBJ2-2; D is ambiguous. There are 17 residues in the CDR3. V gave up 4 bases and J gave up 7 bases, with 23 bases separating them. From germline, CDR1 is SGHDT and CDR2 YYEEEE.

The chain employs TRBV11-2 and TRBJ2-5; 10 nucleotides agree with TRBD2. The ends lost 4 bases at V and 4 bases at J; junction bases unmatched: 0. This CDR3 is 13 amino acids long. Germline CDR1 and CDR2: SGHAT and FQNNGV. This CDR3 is CASSWTSGETQYF. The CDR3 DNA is TGTGCCAGCAGCTGGACTAGCGGAGAGACCCAGTACTTC.

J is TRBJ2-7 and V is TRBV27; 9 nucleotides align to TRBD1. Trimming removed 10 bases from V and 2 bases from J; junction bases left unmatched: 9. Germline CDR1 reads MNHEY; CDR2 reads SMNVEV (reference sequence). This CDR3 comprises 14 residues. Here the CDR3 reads CATRRGQGTYEQYF. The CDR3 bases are TGTGCCACTCGCCGGGGACAGGGCACCTACGAGCAGTACTTC.

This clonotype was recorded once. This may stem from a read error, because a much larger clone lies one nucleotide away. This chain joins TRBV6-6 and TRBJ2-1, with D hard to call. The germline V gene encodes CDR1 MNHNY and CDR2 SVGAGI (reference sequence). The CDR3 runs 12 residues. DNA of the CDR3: TGTGCCAGCGCGAGCTCCTACAATGAGCGGTTCTTC. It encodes CASASSYNERFF.

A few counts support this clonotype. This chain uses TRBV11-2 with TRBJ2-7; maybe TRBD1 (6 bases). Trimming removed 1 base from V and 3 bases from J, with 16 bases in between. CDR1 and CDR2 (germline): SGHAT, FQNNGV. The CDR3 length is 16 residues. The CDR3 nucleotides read TGTGCCAGCAGCTTAGTATTGGGGGCGCAGAGCTACGAGCAGTACTTC. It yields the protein CASSLVLGAQSYEQYF.

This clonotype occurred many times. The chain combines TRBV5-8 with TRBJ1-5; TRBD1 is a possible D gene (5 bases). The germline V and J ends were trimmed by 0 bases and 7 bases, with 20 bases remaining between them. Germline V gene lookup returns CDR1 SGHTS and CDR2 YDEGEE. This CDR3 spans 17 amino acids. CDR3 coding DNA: TGTGCCAGCAGCTTGGTGGATATTTCGGGGGTCCGCCAGCCCCAGCATTTT. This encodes CASSLVDISGVRQPQHF.

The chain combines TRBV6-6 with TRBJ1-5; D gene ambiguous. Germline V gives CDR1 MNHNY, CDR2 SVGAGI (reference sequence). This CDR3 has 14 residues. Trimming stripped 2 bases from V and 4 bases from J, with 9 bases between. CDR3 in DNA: TGTGCCAGCAGTTACCCGGGAGGGAATCAGCCCCAGCATTTT. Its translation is CASSYPGGNQPQHF.

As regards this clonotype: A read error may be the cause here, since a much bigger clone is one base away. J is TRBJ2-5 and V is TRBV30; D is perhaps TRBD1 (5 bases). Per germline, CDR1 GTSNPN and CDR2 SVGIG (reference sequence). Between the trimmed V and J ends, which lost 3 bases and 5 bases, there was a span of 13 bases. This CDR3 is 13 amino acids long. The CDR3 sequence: CAWRRRVWETQYF. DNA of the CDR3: TGTGCCTGGAGACGCAGGGTGTGGGAGACCCAGTACTTC.

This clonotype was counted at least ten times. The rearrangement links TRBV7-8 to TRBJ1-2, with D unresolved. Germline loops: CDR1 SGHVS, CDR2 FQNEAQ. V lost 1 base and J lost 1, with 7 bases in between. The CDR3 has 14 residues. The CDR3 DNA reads TGTGCCAGCAGCTTAGAGCACAGTAACTATGGCTACACCTTC. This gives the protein CASSLEHSNYGYTF.

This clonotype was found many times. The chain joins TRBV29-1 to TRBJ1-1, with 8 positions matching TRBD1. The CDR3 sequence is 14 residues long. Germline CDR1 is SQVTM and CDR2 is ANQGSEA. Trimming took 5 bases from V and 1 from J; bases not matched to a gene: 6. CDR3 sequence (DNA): TGCAGCGTTTCAGAGGGGACAGGGAACACTGAAGCTTTCTTT. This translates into CSVSEGTGNTEAFF.

CDR3 bases: TGTGCCAGCTATAAAGGGGGGCCGTTGAATGAGCAGTTCTTC. Translating it yields CASYKGGPLNEQFF. The chain employs TRBV7-2 and TRBJ2-1; the D gene could be TRBD1 or TRBD2 (6 bases each). The CDR3 runs to 14 residues. V lost 8 bases and J lost 7, with 18 bases in between. Germline loops: CDR1 SGHTA, CDR2 FQGNSA.